Listed here are 2 T cell receptor beta chains from one sample, sequenced in a study of long-term antiretroviral therapy in people with HIV. Researchers report immunoSEQ v3.0 was run at survey level. Here immunoSEQ multiplex PCR was the method, and the copy in TCRdb shows in-frame clones only, minus some. The sample lists some 21,000 clones, about 72% seen once, with 9.5% to 15% in the top ten. The material was unsorted PBMCs, obtained less than 1.8 years before starting antiretroviral therapy. The receptor set was obtained from a woman aged 40 to 49 with HIV.

The V call is TRBV5-6, the J call TRBJ2-7, with D perhaps matching TRBD1 or TRBD2 (5 bases each). This CDR3 has 18 residues. CDR1 and CDR2 from the germline V gene are SGHDT and YYEEEE. Trimming removed 4 bases from V and 5 bases from J, with 28 bases in between. This CDR3 reads CASSPVNLRPGTTDEQYF. The CDR3 bases are TGTGCCAGCAGCCCAGTTAATCTTCGTCCAGGGACCACGGACGAGCAGTACTTC.

The V call is TRBV7-9, the J call TRBJ2-6; TRBD1 aligns across 8 bases. The CDR3 runs to 18 residues. CDR1 is SEHNR, CDR2 FQNEAQ, per germline (reference sequence). With 2 bases clipped from V and 0 bases from J, the junction kept 6 bases outside the gene matches. The CDR3 sequence is CASSLSRDRSSGANVLTF. Written as DNA, the CDR3 is TGTGCCAGCAGCTTATCCCGGGACAGGAGCTCTGGGGCCAACGTCCTGACTTTC.